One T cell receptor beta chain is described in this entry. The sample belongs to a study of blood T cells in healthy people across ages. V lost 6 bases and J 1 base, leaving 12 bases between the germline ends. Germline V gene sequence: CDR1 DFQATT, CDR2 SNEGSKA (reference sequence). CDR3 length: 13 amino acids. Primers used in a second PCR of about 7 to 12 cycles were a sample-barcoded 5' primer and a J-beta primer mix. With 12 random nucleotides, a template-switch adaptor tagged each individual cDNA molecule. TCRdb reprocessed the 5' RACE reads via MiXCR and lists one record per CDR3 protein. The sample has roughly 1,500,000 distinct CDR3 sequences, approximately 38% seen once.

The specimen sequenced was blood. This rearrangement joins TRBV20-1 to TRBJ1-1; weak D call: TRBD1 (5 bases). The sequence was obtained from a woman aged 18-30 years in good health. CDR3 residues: CSASGGSNTEAFF. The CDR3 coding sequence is TGCAGTGCGTCGGGGGGATCGAACACTGAAGCTTTCTTT.